This T cell receptor (beta chain) was documented in a study of beta chain features in type 1 diabetes. Investigators reverse transcribed all isolated RNA, so they sequenced expressed TCRB transcripts. Produced via immunoSEQ multiplex PCR; TCRdb's table is partial and in-frame only. The table has roughly 610,000 clones, 15% seen once; the top ten hold around 0.095%. This clone showed up just once. Trimming cost V 1 base and J 6 bases, with 15 bases left between them. CDR3 size: 15 residues. Germline loops: CDR1 LGHNA, CDR2 YSLEER. The chain carries TRBV4-3 and TRBJ1-1; D might be TRBD1 (5 bases). This TCR was recovered from a man aged 18 to 30 in good health. The specimen sequenced was naive CD4+ T cells from blood. CDR3 sequence (DNA): TGCGCCAGCAGCCAAGCCACCGGGACTAGGGCTGAAGCTTTCTTT. It specifies CASSQATGTRAEAFF.